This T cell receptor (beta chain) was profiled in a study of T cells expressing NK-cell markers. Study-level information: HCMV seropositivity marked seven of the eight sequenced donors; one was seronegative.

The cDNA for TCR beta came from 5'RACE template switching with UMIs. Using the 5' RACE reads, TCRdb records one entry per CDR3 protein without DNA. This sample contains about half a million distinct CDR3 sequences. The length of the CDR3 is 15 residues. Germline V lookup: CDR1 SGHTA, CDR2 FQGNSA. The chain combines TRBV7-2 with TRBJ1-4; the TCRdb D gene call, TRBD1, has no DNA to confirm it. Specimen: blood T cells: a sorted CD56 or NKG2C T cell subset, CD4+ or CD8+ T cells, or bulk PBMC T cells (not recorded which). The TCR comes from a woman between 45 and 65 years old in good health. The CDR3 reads CASSLGQGGPEKLFF.